This T cell receptor beta chain comes out of a study of blood T cell repertoires in COVID-19. On the study more broadly: COVID-19 samples from acute and convalescent phases originated in the United States, Italy and Spain. PBMCs, B-cell-depleted T cells, or T cells were the source of the cDNA or gDNA that made up the material.

CDR1 is WNHNN, CDR2 SYGVQD, per germline (reference sequence). V lost 3 bases to trimming and J lost 1 base, with 7 bases between them. The length of the CDR3 is 14 residues. This clone was picked up a small number of times. As originally analysed: From reference gene primer amplification, estimates of nucleated cell counts were derived. Only in-frame clones appear in the TCRdb table, and some are missing; sequencing was by immunoSEQ multiplex PCR. For V, J and clone size, that table is used; D and trimming come from the DNA. The sample includes 140,000 or so clones, over 80% seen only once; the top ten take less than 0.95%.

Sequenced sample: peripheral blood. This clonotype was obtained from a woman in her forties or fifties with acute or convalescent COVID-19. The genes are TRBV10-1 and TRBJ2-1; no definite D call. The CDR3 sequence: CASSEQLSYNEQFF. Written as DNA, the CDR3 is TGCGCCAGCAGTGAACAGCTATCCTACAATGAGCAGTTCTTC.